This entry concerns a single T cell receptor (beta chain). What it binds is unknown. This specimen comes from a study of spatial heterogeneity in lung cancer. Time point defined: sample taken at primary tumor resection. The approximately 79 donors had untreated early-stage non-small cell lung cancer. From tumor, nontumor lung or frozen PBMC, whole RNA was taken unsorted for sequencing. One entry per CDR3 protein results from TCRdb running MiXCR on the 5' RACE reads. The repertoire holds about 100,000 distinct CDR3 sequences, approximately 4% seen once, with less than 25% in the top ten. Findings and limits, study-wide: Expanded alpha and beta TCR counts within tumors tracked tumor mutation counts. Nonsynonymous mutations, ubiquitous and regional, were tracked respectively by counts of ubiquitous and regional expanded TCRs.

Germline V CDR1 and CDR2: SGDLS, YYNGEE. V gave up 0 bases and J gave up 6 bases, with 12 bases separating them. This CDR3 comprises 14 residues. The source was lung tumor tissue, collected at surgery. The sequence derives from a male donor with early-stage non-small cell lung cancer. The V and J genes are TRBV9 and TRBJ2-5; D is undetermined. CDR3 in DNA: TGTGCCAGCAGCGTAGAAGTTCTGGGAAAGACCCAGTACTTC. It translates to CASSVEVLGKTQYF.